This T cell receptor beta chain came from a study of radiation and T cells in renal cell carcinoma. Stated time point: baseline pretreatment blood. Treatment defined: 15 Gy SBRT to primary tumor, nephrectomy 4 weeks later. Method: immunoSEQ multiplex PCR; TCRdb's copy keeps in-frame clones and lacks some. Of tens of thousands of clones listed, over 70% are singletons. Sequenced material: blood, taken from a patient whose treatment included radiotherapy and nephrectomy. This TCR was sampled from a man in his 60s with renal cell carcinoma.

CDR3 in DNA: TGTGCCAGCAGTGATTCCCGAGGGATGGCTCCTTACGAGCAGTACGTC. Translation gives CASSDSRGMAPYEQYV. V is TRBV2 and J is TRBJ2-7, with D possibly being TRBD2 (5 bases). V lost 3 bases, J lost 4 bases, and 19 bases lay in between. The CDR3 spans 16 residues. Germline CDR1 is SNHLY and CDR2 is FYNNEI.